Detailed here is one T cell receptor (beta chain). The CDR3 contains 14 residues. How the authors handled the data: Estimation of nucleated cell counts was performed using reference gene primer amplification. Repertoires were generated with immunoSEQ multiplex PCR, while TCRdb's copy carries only in-frame clones and drops some. For V, J and clone size, that table is used; D and trimming come from the DNA. Here the sample spans some 250,000 clones, approximately 82% being singletons. This entry comes from a study of blood T cell repertoires in COVID-19. For the study at large: The analysed material was cDNA or gDNA that came from T cells, B-cell-depleted T cells, or PBMCs.

Sequencing was done on a sample of peripheral blood. This rearrangement joins TRBV21-1 to TRBJ2-2; whether TRBD1, the table's D call, matches the DNA was not checked. TRBV21-1 is a listed pseudogene. This receptor was identified in a man older than 75 with acute or convalescent COVID-19. CDR3 coding DNA: TGTGCCAGCAGCAAAGACAGCCAACCCGGGGAGCTGTTTTTT. This translates into CASSKDSQPGELFF.